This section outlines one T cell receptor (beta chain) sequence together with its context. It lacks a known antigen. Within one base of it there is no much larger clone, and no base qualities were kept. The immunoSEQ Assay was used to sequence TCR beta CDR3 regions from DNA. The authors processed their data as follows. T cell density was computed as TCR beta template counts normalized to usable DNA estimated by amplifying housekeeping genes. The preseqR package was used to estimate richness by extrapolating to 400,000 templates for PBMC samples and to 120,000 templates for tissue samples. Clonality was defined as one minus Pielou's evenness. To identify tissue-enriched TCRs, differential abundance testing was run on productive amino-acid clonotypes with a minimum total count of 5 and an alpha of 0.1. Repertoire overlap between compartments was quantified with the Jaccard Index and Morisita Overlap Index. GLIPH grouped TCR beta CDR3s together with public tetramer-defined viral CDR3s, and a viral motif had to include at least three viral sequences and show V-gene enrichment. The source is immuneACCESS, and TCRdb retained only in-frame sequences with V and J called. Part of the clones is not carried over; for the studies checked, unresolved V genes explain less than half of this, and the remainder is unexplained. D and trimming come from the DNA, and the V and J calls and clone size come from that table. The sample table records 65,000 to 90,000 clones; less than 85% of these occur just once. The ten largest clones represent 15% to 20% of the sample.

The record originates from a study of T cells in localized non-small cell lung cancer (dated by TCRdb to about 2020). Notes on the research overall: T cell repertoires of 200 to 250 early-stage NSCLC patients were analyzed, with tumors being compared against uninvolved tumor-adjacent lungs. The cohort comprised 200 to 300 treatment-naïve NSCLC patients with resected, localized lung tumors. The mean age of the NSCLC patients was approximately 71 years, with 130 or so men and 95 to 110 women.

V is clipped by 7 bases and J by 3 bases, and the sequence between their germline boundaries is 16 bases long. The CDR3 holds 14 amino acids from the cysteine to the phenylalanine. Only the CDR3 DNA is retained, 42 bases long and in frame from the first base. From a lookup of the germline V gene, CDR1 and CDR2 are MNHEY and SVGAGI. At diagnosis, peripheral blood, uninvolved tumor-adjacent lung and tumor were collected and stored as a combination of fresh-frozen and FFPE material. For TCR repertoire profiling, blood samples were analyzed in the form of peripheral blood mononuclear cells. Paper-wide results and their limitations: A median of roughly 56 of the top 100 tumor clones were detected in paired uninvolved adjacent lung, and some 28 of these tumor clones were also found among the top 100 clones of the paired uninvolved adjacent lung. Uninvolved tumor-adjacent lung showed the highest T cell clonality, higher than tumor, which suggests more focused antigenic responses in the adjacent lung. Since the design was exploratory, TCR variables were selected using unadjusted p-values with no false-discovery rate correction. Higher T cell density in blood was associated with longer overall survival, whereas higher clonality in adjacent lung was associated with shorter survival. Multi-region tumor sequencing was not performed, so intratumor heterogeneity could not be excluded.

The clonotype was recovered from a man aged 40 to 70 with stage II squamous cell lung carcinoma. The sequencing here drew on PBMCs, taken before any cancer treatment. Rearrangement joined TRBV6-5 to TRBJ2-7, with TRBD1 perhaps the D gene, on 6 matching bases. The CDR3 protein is CASNPQGRYYEQYF. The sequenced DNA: TGTGCCAGCAACCCACAGGGACGGTACTACGAGCAGTACTTC.